This T cell receptor (beta chain) was captured in a study of T cells in Graves' hyperthyroidism and ophthalmopathy. Turning to the study itself: It was at initial diagnosis, before any treatment, that peripheral blood was collected.

In patients aged 18 to 65, hyperthyroidism was newly diagnosed, with duration under 2 months. Amplified regions were TCR beta CDR3 sequences from RNA transcripts. First-round RT-PCR with HTBI primers amplified the TCR CDR3 region. From the multiplex PCR reads, TCRdb called clonotypes with MiXCR, one entry per CDR3 protein. This table has 300,000 to 500,000 distinct CDR3 sequences, just under 15% appearing once. This CDR3 spans 13 amino acids. Between the trimmed V and J ends, which lost 0 bases and 7 bases, there was a span of 7 bases. CDR1 LGHDT and CDR2 YNNKEL come from the germline V gene (reference sequence). The study, taken as a whole, reports: A median approximately 6.5 months before onset, the model predicted ophthalmopathy.

This clonotype occurred many times. No antigen is known for it. What was sequenced was blood. The chain carries TRBV3-1 and TRBJ1-5; D unclear. The receptor was isolated from a woman in her 30s with Graves' hyperthyroidism. The CDR3 protein is CASSQDAGQPQHF. CDR3 DNA: TGTGCCAGCAGCCAAGATGCGGGCCAGCCCCAGCATTTT.